These 22 T cell receptor beta chains originate from one sample sequenced in a study of blood T cell repertoires in COVID-19 (dated by TCRdb to between 2020 and 2021). Receptors were amplified or captured by the immunoSEQ multiplex PCR assay. TCRdb carries this immuneACCESS record with in-frame sequences only. Its versions omit some clonotypes, under half of them owing to an unresolved V gene in the studies checked, with the rest unexplained. The sample table records some 370,000 clones; about four fifths of these occur just once. About 4.9% of the sample lies in the top ten. What was sequenced was PBMCs or T cells enriched from blood (not recorded which). These receptors originate from a woman aged 50 to 65 who had recovered from COVID-19.

This clone has just a few counts. The chain recombines TRBV6-4 with TRBJ2-3; D gene unclear. The CDR3 length is 15 residues. Per the germline V gene, CDR1 is MRHNA and CDR2 is SNTAGT. The germline V and J ends were trimmed by 3 bases and 1 base, with 11 bases remaining between them. The CDR3 region is CASSEFPSGTDTQYF. CDR3 DNA sequence: TGTGCCAGCAGTGAATTCCCGTCAGGCACAGATACGCAGTATTTT.

This sequence joins TRBV3-1 (or the pseudogene TRBV3-2) and TRBJ2-1; 13 bases match TRBD2. Germline loops: CDR1 LGHDT, CDR2 YNNKEL (reference sequence). CDR3 length: 16 amino acids. V lost 10 bases and J lost 3; bases outside the gene matches: 9. CDR3 bases: TGTGCCACGACAAAGACTAGCGGGAGGCGCTACAATGAGCAGTTCTTC. It yields the protein CATTKTSGRRYNEQFF.

The chain combines TRBV18 with TRBJ1-1, with D uncertain. With 4 bases removed from V and 2 bases from J, the gap between germline ends came to 8 bases. Germline V lookup: CDR1 KGHSH, CDR2 LQKENI. This CDR3 contains 13 residues. The CDR3 is CASSLQVNTEAFF. CDR3 DNA sequence: TGTGCCAGCTCACTACAAGTTAACACTGAAGCTTTCTTT.

The rearrangement links TRBV7-6 to TRBJ2-1, with 9 bases that match TRBD2. V shed 5 bases and J 10 bases; nucleotides not matched to a gene: 12. CDR3 size: 15 residues. CDR1 and CDR2 from the germline V gene are SGHVS and FNYEAQ. CDR3 amino acids: CASSPISSGNLEQFF. In DNA, the CDR3 is TGTGCCAGCAGCCCCATTTCTAGCGGGAACTTGGAGCAGTTCTTC. The entire variable domain, with the rest obtained from reference TRBV7-6 and TRBJ2-1, is as follows: GAGVSQSPRYKVTKRGQDVALRCDPISGHVSLYWYRQALGQGPEFLTYFNYEAQQDKSGLPNDRFSAERPEGSISTLTIQRTEQRDSAMYRCASSPISSGNLEQFFGPGTRLTVL.

This chain connects TRBV27 to TRBJ1-2; 10 positions agree with TRBD1. CDR3 size: 13 residues. Germline V CDR1 and CDR2: MNHEY, SMNVEV (reference sequence). J gave up 8 bases and V 2 bases, and 2 bases lay outside the gene matches. CDR3: CASSLRQGAGYTF. CDR3 DNA sequence: TGTGCCAGCAGTTTAAGACAGGGGGCCGGCTACACCTTC.

J is TRBJ2-5 and V is TRBV7-9; D might be TRBD2 (7 bases). This CDR3 has 13 amino acids. Germline CDR1 SEHNR, CDR2 FQNEAQ (reference sequence). V lost 5 bases and J lost 4, with 11 bases in between. The CDR3 region has the DNA TGTGCCAGCAGCCAGGCGGGGGCAGAGACCCAGTACTTC. Translation gives CASSQAGAETQYF. Drawing the rest from reference TRBV7-9 and TRBJ2-5, the complete variable domain is DTGVSQNPRHKITKRGQNVTFRCDPISEHNRLYWYRQTLGQGPEFLTYFQNEAQLEKSRLLSDRFSAERPKGSFSTLEIQRTEQGDSAMYLCASSQAGAETQYFGPGTRLLVL.

The chain recombines TRBV15 with TRBJ2-7; TRBD1 matches at 8 bases. The CDR3 is 15 amino acids. Unmatched junction bases numbered 6, after V lost 3 bases and J lost 2 bases. Germline CDR1 and CDR2: LNHNV and YYDKDF (reference sequence). CDR3 protein: CATSRVTGVPYEQYF. In nucleotides, the CDR3 is TGTGCCACCAGCAGGGTGACAGGGGTTCCCTACGAGCAGTACTTC.

The chain links TRBV4-3 to TRBJ2-7; no clear D. V lost 0 bases to trimming and J lost 1 base, with 10 bases between them. The CDR3 sequence is 15 residues long. Per germline, CDR1 LGHNA and CDR2 YSLEER. The CDR3 loop reads CASSQEASRSYEQYF. CDR3 DNA: TGCGCCAGCAGCCAAGAGGCTTCTAGGTCCTACGAGCAGTACTTC.

The rearrangement links TRBV15 to TRBJ1-1, with unresolved D. This CDR3 comprises 15 residues. Trimming removed 0 bases from V and 4 bases from J, with 12 bases in between. Germline lookup yields CDR1 LNHNV and CDR2 YYDKDF (reference sequence). The CDR3, as DNA: TGTGCCACCAGCAGAGATTGGATGGGAGGCACTGAAGCTTTCTTT. The encoded protein is CATSRDWMGGTEAFF.

J is TRBJ2-6 and V is TRBV3-1 (or the pseudogene TRBV3-2); 9 bases fit TRBD2. The CDR3 length is 19 residues. Germline CDR1 and CDR2: LGHDT and YNNKEL (reference sequence). The V segment lost 6 bases and the J segment 4 bases; nucleotides outside the gene matches: 16. The CDR3 region is CASRTGLAGEREGANVLTF. The DNA of the CDR3 is TGTGCCAGCAGGACGGGATTAGCGGGGGAGCGGGAGGGGGCCAACGTCCTGACTTTC.

The chain combines TRBV9 with TRBJ2-2, with D maybe TRBD1 (5 bases). Germline V gene lookup returns CDR1 SGDLS and CDR2 YYNGEE. V lost 7 bases and J lost 4, with 23 bases in between. The CDR3 sequence is 17 residues long. The DNA for the CDR3 is TGTGCCAGCGATTCAGAAGGGGCGACACCAATCACCGGGGAGCTGTTTTTT. Its protein product is CASDSEGATPITGELFF.

The chain employs TRBV3-1 (or the pseudogene TRBV3-2) and TRBJ2-5; 13 bases line up with TRBD2. Germline loops: CDR1 LGHDT, CDR2 YNNKEL (reference sequence). The CDR3 totals 13 residues. Trimming cost V 7 bases and J 5 bases; bases outside gene matches: 1. The chain's CDR3 is CASILAGGETQYF. In nucleotides, the CDR3 is TGTGCCAGCATACTAGCGGGGGGGGAGACCCAGTACTTC.

The gene calls are TRBV6-5 and TRBJ1-2; possible D gene TRBD1, 6 bases. Deletions cut 7 bases from V and 0 bases from J, with 15 bases between. This CDR3 region has 15 residues. CDR1 is MNHEY, CDR2 SVGAGI, per germline. DNA of the CDR3: TGTGCCAGCAACGCACCGAGGACAGCTAACTATGGCTACACCTTC. It is translated as CASNAPRTANYGYTF.

CDR3 bases: TGTGCCAGCAGTTTTAGACCTCTTCAATGGACTAGAGCCACCGGGGAGCTGTTTTTT. It encodes CASSFRPLQWTRATGELFF. The chain carries TRBV27 and TRBJ2-2, with TRBD2 matching 7 bases. Looked up from germline, CDR1 is MNHEY and CDR2 is SMNVEV (reference sequence). The CDR3 runs to 19 residues. Losses at the gene ends were 3 bases for V and 4 bases for J; bases not matched to a gene: 17.

This clone appeared a few times. The chain has TRBV4-3 and TRBJ1-4, with 7 nucleotides matching TRBD1. Germline CDR1 and CDR2: LGHNA and YSLEER. The CDR3 is made up of 18 amino acids. The V gene end was trimmed by 0 bases and the J gene end by 5 bases; junction bases not matched to a gene: 12. This chain's CDR3 is CASSQDITFEGANEKLFF. The CDR3 DNA is TGCGCCAGCAGCCAAGATATTACCTTCGAGGGGGCGAATGAAAAACTGTTTTTT.

J is TRBJ1-2 and V is TRBV27, with 10 bases aligning to TRBD1. The CDR3 has 16 amino acids. Germline CDR1 and CDR2: MNHEY and SMNVEV (reference sequence). The J segment lost 4 bases and the V segment lost 8 bases, leaving 13 bases of the junction unmatched. This CDR3 reads CASARQGAQGPYGYTF. The CDR3 nucleotides are TGTGCCAGCGCCCGACAGGGGGCGCAGGGGCCCTATGGCTACACCTTC.

J is TRBJ1-3 and V is TRBV7-2; D remains ambiguous. The CDR3 consists of 16 residues. Trimming pared 2 bases from V and 0 bases from J, leaving 11 bases between. CDR1 and CDR2 from the germline V gene are SGHTA and FQGNSA. Here the CDR3 DNA reads TGTGCCAGCAGCTTACTGTTACAGCTCTCTGGAAACACCATATATTTT. Residues: CASSLLLQLSGNTIYF.

The chain uses TRBV5-4 and TRBJ2-5; no firm D call. The CDR3 is 14 residues long. The V end lost 5 bases, the J end lost 1 base, and 12 bases lay between the germline ends. Germline-derived CDR1 and CDR2 are SGHNT and YYREEE (reference sequence). The CDR3, as DNA: TGTGCCAGCAGTAACAGCATTCTCCAAGAGACCCAGTACTTC. This gives the protein CASSNSILQETQYF.

J is TRBJ1-2 and V is TRBV6-1, with a tentative D call TRBD1 (5 bases). Per germline, CDR1 MNHNS and CDR2 SASEGT. The CDR3 extends over 18 amino acids. V was clipped by 0 bases and J by 5 bases, with 22 bases between them. CDR3 DNA: TGTGCCAGCAGTGAAGCGGTACTTGCATATGGGGGGGTTTATGGCTACACCTTC. Protein sequence: CASSEAVLAYGGVYGYTF.

The genes are TRBV19 and TRBJ1-2, with D unresolved. Between the trimmed V and J ends, which lost 5 bases and 8 bases, there was a span of 15 bases. The germline V gene has CDR1 LNHDA and CDR2 SQIVND (reference sequence). CDR3 length: 13 amino acids. Written as DNA, the CDR3 is TGTGCCAGTAGTCCCGGACTCCTGACGGGCTACACCTTC. Translated: CASSPGLLTGYTF.

This chain links TRBV4-2 with TRBJ2-7; D not certain. CDR3 length: 11 amino acids. Germline assignment: CDR1 LGHNA and CDR2 YNFKEQ. Trimming took off 2 bases at V and 5 bases at J, with 4 bases between the two ends. Here the CDR3 DNA reads TGTGCCAGCAGCCAATTCGACGAGCAGTACTTC. Its translation: CASSQFDEQYF.

The genes are TRBV18 and TRBJ1-5, with 9 bases fitting TRBD1. The CDR3 is 16 amino acids. V lost 2 bases and J lost 0; bases outside the gene matches: 2. The germline V gene has CDR1 KGHSH and CDR2 LQKENI. CDR3 sequence: CASSPGTGSSNQPQHF. CDR3 DNA: TGTGCCAGCTCACCAGGGACAGGGAGTAGCAATCAGCCCCAGCATTTT.